A single sample is the source of the 22 T cell receptor beta chains below, sequenced in a study of cytomegalovirus exposure and HLA in healthy donors. The PCR contained 60 Vbeta and 13 Jbeta primers. Profiled with immunoSEQ multiplex PCR; TCRdb holds only in-frame clones, not every one. The sample holds 55,000 to 65,000 clones; over 75% are singletons and the top ten take 5.5% to 7%. Sequences were obtained from PBMCs. The receptors derive from a male donor in good health and CMV-seronegative.

The V and J genes are TRBV19 and TRBJ1-1; 9 bases match TRBD1. Trimming cost V 6 bases and J 1 base; bases outside gene matches: 9. This CDR3 region has 16 residues. Germline CDR1 reads LNHDA; CDR2 reads SQIVND (reference sequence). CDR3: CASRNWTGDGNTEAFF. DNA of the CDR3: TGTGCCAGTAGAAACTGGACAGGGGACGGGAACACTGAAGCTTTCTTT.

This clone was picked up a small number of times. This chain connects TRBV7-9 to TRBJ1-1; D is possibly TRBD1 (5 bases). Germline V gives CDR1 SEHNR, CDR2 FQNEAQ (reference sequence). This CDR3 region has 13 residues. Trimming took off 5 bases at V and 6 bases at J, with 13 bases between the two ends. The CDR3 sequence is CASSRDSAAEAFF. The CDR3 DNA is TGTGCCAGCAGCCGAGACAGTGCTGCTGAAGCTTTCTTT.

The chain's CDR3 is CASSLIAGGTYEQYF. DNA for the CDR3: TGTGCCAGCAGCTTGATAGCGGGGGGGACCTACGAGCAGTACTTC. J is TRBJ2-7 and V is TRBV5-4, with 11 nucleotides matching TRBD2. There are 15 residues in the CDR3. The germline V gene has CDR1 SGHNT and CDR2 YYREEE (reference sequence). V lost 1 base to trimming and J lost 2 bases; unmatched junction nucleotides: 2.

The chain carries TRBV5-1 and TRBJ2-3; TRBD1 aligns across 7 bases. The V gene end was trimmed by 3 bases and the J gene end by 0 bases; junction bases not matched to a gene: 7. Germline V lookup: CDR1 SGHRS, CDR2 YFSETQ. CDR3 length equals 16 residues. CDR3 sequence: CASSWALGQSTDTQYF. The CDR3 bases are TGCGCCAGCAGCTGGGCCTTGGGACAGAGCACAGATACGCAGTATTTT. The entire variable domain, with the rest obtained from reference TRBV5-1 and TRBJ2-3, is as follows: KAGVTQTPRYLIKTRGQQVTLSCSPISGHRSVSWYQQTPGQGLQFLFEYFSETQRNKGNFPGRFSGRQFSNSRSEMNVSTLELGDSALYLCASSWALGQSTDTQYFGPGTRLTVL.

The chain has TRBV5-6 and TRBJ2-3; D is unresolved. Germline assignment: CDR1 SGHDT and CDR2 YYEEEE. This CDR3 has 16 amino acids. V was trimmed by 4 bases and J by 0 bases, leaving 15 bases between them. The CDR3 sequence: CASSLRILASTDTQYF. The CDR3 bases are TGTGCCAGCAGCCTCAGGATTCTGGCTAGCACAGATACGCAGTATTTT.

The gene calls are TRBV4-1 and TRBJ2-7, with 7 bases that match TRBD1. The CDR3 has 15 amino acids. After removal of 4 bases from V and 0 bases from J, the junction contained 6 bases not matched to a gene. The germline V gene has CDR1 MGHRA and CDR2 YSYEKL. CDR3 sequence reads: CASSPLTGNSYEQYF. CDR3 nucleotides: TGCGCCAGCAGCCCCCTGACAGGGAACTCCTACGAGCAGTACTTC.

This clone was counted a single time. J is TRBJ2-5 and V is TRBV5-1, with 7 bases matching TRBD2. The J call may be faulty, since TRBJ2-7 better matches the DNA end. Germline V gene data show CDR1 as SGHRS and CDR2 as YFSETQ. CDR3 length equals 14 residues. CDR3 protein: CASSLGLGGYEQYF. CDR3 sequence (DNA): TGCGCCAGCAGCTTGGGTTTGGGGGGGTACGAGCAGTACTTC.

The chain uses TRBV2 and TRBJ2-1; D is perhaps TRBD1 (6 bases). CDR1 and CDR2 (germline): SNHLY, FYNNEI. The CDR3 loop spans 15 amino acids. With 6 bases removed from V and 5 bases from J, the gap between germline ends came to 17 bases. Written as DNA, the CDR3 is TGTGCCAGCAGCTATTTCCGGGACACTCACAATGAGCAGTTCTTC. Protein: CASSYFRDTHNEQFF.

This chain connects TRBV6-1 to TRBJ1-2; 8 bases line up with TRBD1. The junction had 7 bases not matched to a gene; V was cut back by 6 bases and J by 4 bases. The CDR3 extends over 14 amino acids. Germline CDR1 MNHNS, CDR2 SASEGT. CDR3 amino acids: CASSRGQETYGYTF. CDR3 DNA: TGTGCCAGCAGCCGGGGACAGGAGACCTATGGCTACACCTTC.

The V call is TRBV2, the J call TRBJ1-5; D may be TRBD1 (5 bases). The germline V gene encodes CDR1 SNHLY and CDR2 FYNNEI. V gave up 5 bases and J gave up 2 bases, with 10 bases separating them. The CDR3 has 14 amino acids. The chain's CDR3 is CASSPDRGNQPQHF. The CDR3 coding sequence is TGTGCCAGCAGTCCCGACAGAGGCAATCAGCCCCAGCATTTT.

This chain uses TRBV5-4 with TRBJ1-5; TRBD1 matches 11 bases. This CDR3 is 14 amino acids long. V was pared by 4 bases and J by 6 bases, with 3 bases of the junction left unmatched. CDR1 and CDR2 (germline): SGHNT, YYREEE (reference sequence). CDR3: CASSHGTGGQPQHF. CDR3 bases: TGTGCCAGCAGCCATGGGACAGGGGGTCAGCCCCAGCATTTT.

This sequence joins TRBV27 and TRBJ2-7, with 12 positions matching TRBD2. V was pared by 4 bases and J by 6 bases, with 1 base of the junction left unmatched. This CDR3 spans 13 amino acids. Germline CDR1 reads MNHEY; CDR2 reads SMNVEV (reference sequence). The CDR3 loop reads CASSWTSGVEQYF. For the CDR3, the DNA is TGTGCCAGCAGTTGGACTAGCGGGGTCGAGCAGTACTTC.

V is TRBV4-1 and J is TRBJ1-2; the D gene is possibly TRBD1 (5 bases). The V and J ends lost 0 bases and 4 bases respectively, with 12 bases between them. CDR1 MGHRA and CDR2 YSYEKL come from the germline V gene. The CDR3 is 15 residues long. The CDR3 bases are TGCGCCAGCAGCCAAGATACAGGCCTCGGCTATGGCTACACCTTC. Its translation is CASSQDTGLGYGYTF.

The chain carries TRBV30 and TRBJ1-1; TRBD1 is a possible D gene (6 bases). There are 16 residues in the CDR3. Germline V CDR1 and CDR2: GTSNPN, SVGIG (reference sequence). Deletions cut 1 base from V and 4 bases from J, with 19 bases between. Here the CDR3 reads CAWSGPRRGAVTEAFF. The CDR3 coding sequence is TGTGCCTGGAGTGGGCCTCGCAGGGGTGCGGTCACTGAAGCTTTCTTT.

This clone was counted between two and nine times. This chain links TRBV5-4 with TRBJ2-1; D is perhaps TRBD2 (6 bases). The CDR3 covers 16 residues. Between the trimmed V and J ends, which lost 3 bases and 2 bases, there was a span of 15 bases. From germline, CDR1 is SGHNT and CDR2 YYREEE (reference sequence). As DNA, the CDR3 is TGTGCCAGCAGCTCGGGCGGAGGGCACCCCTACAATGAGCAGTTCTTC. This translates into CASSSGGGHPYNEQFF.

The chain is built from TRBV7-2 and TRBJ1-2, with D hard to call. The V and J ends lost 5 bases and 1 base respectively, with 14 bases between them. The CDR3 has 15 residues. Germline lookup yields CDR1 SGHTA and CDR2 FQGNSA. DNA of the CDR3: TGTGCCAGCAGCGCGAATGGCGGAATTAACTATGGCTACACCTTC. This translates into CASSANGGINYGYTF.

The V call is TRBV19, the J call TRBJ2-6; D gene ambiguous. Trimming took 7 bases from V and 1 from J, leaving 11 bases between them. CDR3 length equals 15 residues. CDR1 and CDR2 (germline): LNHDA, SQIVND (reference sequence). CDR3 sequence: CASTPSGSGANVLTF. DNA for the CDR3: TGTGCCAGTACCCCCTCGGGTTCTGGGGCCAACGTCCTGACTTTC.

This clone was observed a few times. The J gene is TRBJ1-2, the V gene TRBV30, with D tentatively TRBD1 (5 bases). The germline gives CDR1 GTSNPN, CDR2 SVGIG (reference sequence). The CDR3 consists of 14 residues. V gave up 2 bases and J gave up 8 bases, with 18 bases separating them. The CDR3 here is CAWSLTRGSGGYTF. The CDR3 DNA sequence: TGTGCCTGGAGTCTTACCCGGGGGTCTGGAGGCTACACCTTC.

The V and J genes are TRBV27 and TRBJ2-3; the D is unclear. Deletions cut 9 bases from V and 5 bases from J, with 18 bases between. Germline CDR1 is MNHEY and CDR2 is SMNVEV (reference sequence). The CDR3 consists of 14 residues. The CDR3 nucleotides read TGTGCCAGTCGGTTCTTTGGTTTTGGAGATACGCAGTATTTT. It is translated as CASRFFGFGDTQYF.

CDR3: CASSTRQGNGYTF. DNA of the CDR3: TGTGCCAGTAGCACACGACAGGGGAATGGCTACACCTTC. This sequence joins TRBV19 and TRBJ1-2, with TRBD1 identical over 8 bases. CDR1 is LNHDA and CDR2 is SQIVND in the germline V gene (reference sequence). The CDR3 length is 13 residues. The V gene end was trimmed by 6 bases and the J gene end by 6 bases; junction bases not matched to a gene: 6.

This clone has just a few counts. V is TRBV2 and J is TRBJ2-1; 8 nucleotides align to TRBD1. CDR3 length: 11 residues. The junction had 1 base not matched to a gene; V was cut back by 3 bases and J by 12 bases. Germline values: CDR1 SNHLY, CDR2 FYNNEI. For the CDR3, the DNA is TGTGCCAGCAGTGACGACAGGGGGCAGTTCTTC. It is translated as CASSDDRGQFF.

Notes on this clone: The same CDR3 also results from other DNA sequences found in this sample. The chain employs TRBV11-3 and TRBJ2-3, with D hard to call. The CDR3 runs to 12 residues. CDR1 is SGHNT and CDR2 is YENEEA in the germline V gene. The germline V and J ends were trimmed by 6 bases and 4 bases, with 8 bases remaining between them. The CDR3 loop reads CASSLSSDTQYF. CDR3 nucleotide sequence: TGTGCCAGCAGTCTATCGTCAGATACGCAGTATTTT.